This T cell receptor (beta chain) is drawn from a study of blood T cell repertoires in COVID-19 (dated by TCRdb to about 2020). General notes on the study: Samples from collaborators originated in the United States, Italy and Spain and spanned both the acute and convalescent phases of COVID-19. HLA class I and class II types, where available, came from metadata supplied by the sample provider rather than from assay-based typing. The samples were drawn from two sources: the first 160 participants of the ongoing ImmuneRACE study, and 1,254 subjects contributed by 6 global collaborators. The repertoires were made available in a free public database intended to serve as a resource for research on the immune response to SARS-CoV-2. The material from the prospective study consisted of cDNA or gDNA derived from T cells, B-cell-depleted T cells, or PBMCs. A de-identified subject ID, COVID-19 status, age in years and sex were almost always included in the sample metadata. Deeply sampled blood TCRbeta repertoires from subjects exposed to, actively infected with, or recovered from COVID-19 were included in the dataset. Overall results and qualifications from the work: The quantity of clinical and demographic metadata differed by source and by participant and was supplied without curation.

V lost 4 bases and J lost 3 bases, and the count of bases not matched to a germline gene is 7. Inclusive of the bounding cysteine and phenylalanine, the CDR3 is 15 residues long. CDR3 DNA is the only sequence kept; it has 45 bases, read in frame from the first base. The CDR1 and CDR2 encoded by the germline V gene are SGHRS and YFSETQ. TCRbeta CDR3 regions were amplified from genomic DNA using the immunoSEQ Assay, a bias-controlled multiplex PCR. The paper's data handling went like this. Nucleated cell counts per sample were estimated from amplification of reference gene primers within the assay. Sequence reads were collapsed and filtered to measure the absolute abundance of every unique TCRbeta CDR3 rearrangement. Productive Simpson clonality was computed per sample as the square root of Simpson's diversity index over productive rearrangements. TCRdb mirrors the immuneACCESS table, restricted to in-frame sequences. Some clones are absent from its copies; in checked studies, under half trace to an unresolved V gene, and the reason for the others is unknown. Clone size and V and J calls were adopted from that table, with D and trimming inferred from the DNA. The sample contains fewer than 200,000 clones, roughly 84% of them found a single time. 3.2% of the sample rests with the top ten.

Participants in the prospective study were aged roughly 18 to 100 years, lived in 20 to 25 United States geographic areas, and enrolled through a virtual design. To assign participants to cohorts, the prospective study relied on clinical history that participants themselves reported in a screening survey and a study questionnaire. Exposed participants had been in contact with someone with a PCR-confirmed or clinician-diagnosed COVID-19 case within 2 weeks of study entry. Mobile phlebotomists in the prospective study collected whole blood, serum and a nasopharyngeal or oropharyngeal swab from every participant. Participants in the prospective study had the option to provide additional blood draws and questionnaires over a 2-month period. Blood samples from the prospective study were shipped frozen or at room temperature prior to DNA extraction. As for this clone: No antigen is known for it. No base qualities exist here, and no much larger clone lies one base off it.

The chain was built from TRBV5-1 and TRBJ2-3; 8 bases in the junction line up with TRBD1. This sequence was found in a woman aged 30 to 39 who had been exposed to COVID-19. Material for sequencing was PBMCs or T cells enriched from blood (not recorded which). CDR3 protein: CASSLGQGGTDTQYF. DNA sequence: TGCGCCAGCAGCCTTGGACAGGGTGGGACAGATACGCAGTATTTT. Reference TRBV5-1 and TRBJ2-3 genes cover what lies past the CDR3, so the full variable domain is KAGVTQTPRYLIKTRGQQVTLSCSPISGHRSVSWYQQTPGQGLQFLFEYFSETQRNKGNFPGRFSGRQFSNSRSEMNVSTLELGDSALYLCASSLGQGGTDTQYFGPGTRLTVL.